This passage covers 22 T cell receptor beta chains from one sample sequenced in a study of blood T cells in healthy people across ages. A sample-barcoded 5' primer and a J-beta primer mix were used in a second PCR of about 7 to 12 cycles. TCRdb processed the 5' RACE reads anew with MiXCR; each CDR3 protein has one entry. The table has roughly 800,000 distinct CDR3 sequences, over 45% seen once. Material for sequencing was blood. These receptors originate from a man younger than 45 in good health.

The rearrangement links TRBV20-1 to TRBJ1-1; tentative D call: TRBD1 (6 bases). The CDR3 spans 14 residues. V was clipped by 5 bases and J by 5 bases, with 18 bases between them. Germline lookup yields CDR1 DFQATT and CDR2 SNEGSKA (reference sequence). CDR3 DNA: TGCAGTGCTGTCTCGGGGGGGGCGCGGACTGAAGCTTTCTTT. It translates to CSAVSGGARTEAFF.

This clonotype has more than one count but fewer than ten. The rearrangement joins TRBV7-2 to TRBJ2-7; 7 positions agree with TRBD2. There are 16 residues in the CDR3. Unmatched junction bases numbered 9, after V lost 1 base and J lost 3 bases. Germline V gene data show CDR1 as SGHTA and CDR2 as FQGNSA. CDR3 protein: CASSLGGGLGGYEQYF. CDR3 sequence (DNA): TGTGCCAGCAGCTTAGGGGGGGGACTGGGCGGCTACGAGCAGTACTTC.

The rearrangement uses TRBV6-1 and TRBJ2-1; 7 positions agree with TRBD2. The V gene's germline CDR1 is MNHNS and CDR2 SASEGT. The J segment lost 8 bases and the V segment lost 1 base, leaving 8 bases of the junction unmatched. This CDR3 region has 15 residues. CDR3 region: CASSEEAGAGDEQFF. CDR3 nucleotides: TGTGCCAGCAGTGAAGAGGCGGGAGCCGGGGATGAGCAGTTCTTC.

This clonotype was counted a few times. This rearrangement joins TRBV30 to TRBJ1-2; D uncertain. The CDR3 length is 16 residues. Per germline, CDR1 GTSNPN and CDR2 SVGIG (reference sequence). The V end lost 2 bases, the J end lost 4 bases, and 20 bases lay between the germline ends. CDR3 in amino acids: CAWSPGGAPQIYGYTF. As DNA, the CDR3 is TGTGCCTGGAGTCCAGGCGGAGCTCCCCAGATCTATGGCTACACCTTC.

This clonotype was picked up one time. The rearrangement joins TRBV7-9 to TRBJ2-5; 7 nucleotides line up with TRBD1. The CDR3 spans 16 residues. Germline V gives CDR1 SEHNR, CDR2 FQNEAQ (reference sequence). J gave up 5 bases and V 5 bases, and 14 bases lay outside the gene matches. CDR3 sequence (DNA): TGTGCCAGCAGCCGTCCCCTAGACAGGGCTACGGAGACCCAGTACTTC. Residues: CASSRPLDRATETQYF.

The V call is TRBV27, the J call TRBJ2-2; 7 bases are a match to TRBD2. Per the germline V gene, CDR1 is MNHEY and CDR2 is SMNVEV (reference sequence). The CDR3 length is 14 residues. The junction had 4 bases not matched to a gene; V was cut back by 4 bases and J by 5 bases. CDR3 in DNA: TGTGCCAGCAGTTGGACTAGTCAGACCGGGGAGCTGTTTTTT. Its protein product is CASSWTSQTGELFF.

The genes are TRBV12-3 or TRBV12-4 and TRBJ1-2; D is ambiguous. Between the trimmed V and J ends, which lost 2 bases and 2 bases, there was a span of 9 bases. The CDR3 contains 14 residues. The CDR3, as DNA: TGTGCCAGCAGTTTACGCGGTCAGAACTATGGCTACACCTTC. Protein sequence: CASSLRGQNYGYTF.

V usage is TRBV6-5 and J usage is TRBJ2-1; 7 nucleotides agree with TRBD2. With 2 bases clipped from V and 10 bases from J, the junction kept 5 bases outside the gene matches. This CDR3 region has 13 residues. In germline, CDR1 is MNHEY, CDR2 SVGAGI. The CDR3 coding sequence is TGTGCCAGCAGTTACGGGGGGAGGGACGAGCAGTTCTTC. This gives the protein CASSYGGRDEQFF.

The V gene is TRBV5-1, the J gene TRBJ2-1; 10 bases fit TRBD2. Germline values: CDR1 SGHRS, CDR2 YFSETQ. J gave up 6 bases and V 2 bases, and 5 bases lay outside the gene matches. The CDR3 loop spans 15 amino acids. The CDR3 here is CASSFNSGGRNEQFF. Here the CDR3 DNA reads TGCGCCAGCAGCTTTAATAGCGGGGGGCGCAATGAGCAGTTCTTC.

This clonotype was observed a few times. Here the CDR3 reads CSAGTSGYEQYF. CDR3 DNA sequence: TGCAGTGCCGGGACTAGCGGCTACGAGCAGTACTTC. The V and J genes are TRBV29-1 and TRBJ2-7; 11 nucleotides agree with TRBD2. CDR3 size: 12 residues. CDR1 and CDR2 (germline): SQVTM, ANQGSEA.

This sequence joins TRBV11-2 and TRBJ2-1; 12 positions match TRBD2. Germline V CDR1 and CDR2: SGHAT, FQNNGV. V was pared by 4 bases and J by 2 bases, with 18 bases of the junction left unmatched. The CDR3 totals 21 residues. CDR3 bases: TGTGCCAGCAGCTCAGGACAGGGGGACCGGACTAGCGGGATGCCCTACAATGAGCAGTTCTTC. Encoded protein: CASSSGQGDRTSGMPYNEQFF.

The V call is TRBV11-2, the J call TRBJ1-1, with D perhaps matching TRBD1 (6 bases). The CDR3 contains 13 residues. Germline assignment: CDR1 SGHAT and CDR2 FQNNGV. The V end was cut by 5 bases, the J end by 4 bases, with 11 bases between. The CDR3: CASSPTGSTEAFF. The CDR3 region has the DNA TGTGCCAGCAGCCCAACAGGGAGCACTGAAGCTTTCTTT.

The chain recombines TRBV18 with TRBJ2-7; D remains unclear. V lost 1 base and J lost 0, with 7 bases in between. The CDR3 consists of 14 residues. Germline V gene data show CDR1 as KGHSH and CDR2 as LQKENI. The chain's CDR3 is CASSPQDLSYEQYF. As DNA, the CDR3 is TGTGCCAGCTCACCACAGGACCTCTCCTACGAGCAGTACTTC.

The chain uses TRBV6-1 and TRBJ2-7; D ambiguous. This CDR3 is 17 amino acids long. V lost 1 base, J lost 3 bases, and 19 bases lay in between. The germline V gene encodes CDR1 MNHNS and CDR2 SASEGT. CDR3 nucleotide sequence: TGTGCCAGCAGTGAAGGTAGAACTGGTGGCGGTTTCTACGAGCAGTACTTC. This translates into CASSEGRTGGGFYEQYF.

The V gene is TRBV12-3 or TRBV12-4, the J gene TRBJ1-5; D is undetermined. V shed 6 bases and J shed 2 bases, with 8 bases lying between them. The CDR3 consists of 13 residues. CDR3 bases: TGTGCCAGCAGCCAACTGGGCAATCAGCCCCAGCATTTT. It translates to CASSQLGNQPQHF.

This clonotype was seen only a few times. V usage is TRBV13 and J usage is TRBJ2-7; 9 nucleotides agree with TRBD2. With 0 bases clipped from V and 3 bases from J, the junction kept 9 bases outside the gene matches. Per the germline V gene, CDR1 is PRHDT and CDR2 is FYEKMQ (reference sequence). The CDR3 spans 17 residues. The CDR3 reads CASSLGLRRLADYEQYF. CDR3 bases: TGTGCCAGCAGCTTAGGCCTTAGGAGACTAGCGGACTACGAGCAGTACTTC.

This chain connects TRBV21-1 to TRBJ2-5; TRBD2 is the table's D call and was not checked against the DNA. TRBV21-1 is given as a pseudogene. The CDR3 runs to 15 residues. CDR3 protein: CASSKPLWRQETQYF. The CDR3 coding sequence is TGTGCCAGCAGCAAACCCTTATGGAGGCAAGAGACCCAGTACTTC.

V is TRBV4-2 and J is TRBJ1-4; a weak D match, TRBD1 (6 bases). Per germline, CDR1 LGHNA and CDR2 YNFKEQ. V gave up 1 base and J gave up 8 bases, with 20 bases separating them. The CDR3 runs to 17 residues. The CDR3 nucleotides are TGTGCCAGCAGCCAAGGGCCCCCAGGGGTACGCCCCGAAAAACTGTTTTTT. Translation gives CASSQGPPGVRPEKLFF.

This clonotype was detected only a few times. The chain has TRBV7-2 and TRBJ2-3; D gene unclear. CDR1 and CDR2 from the germline V gene are SGHTA and FQGNSA. With 4 bases removed from V and 1 base from J, the gap between germline ends came to 12 bases. The CDR3 runs to 15 residues. The CDR3 DNA reads as TGTGCCAGCAGCTCATCCCCTAGGGGCACAGATACGCAGTATTTT. Translated: CASSSSPRGTDTQYF.

The chain carries TRBV7-9 and TRBJ1-6; D call uncertain. CDR3 size: 15 residues. In germline, CDR1 is SEHNR, CDR2 FQNEAQ (reference sequence). V dropped 4 bases and J dropped 15 bases, with 22 bases sitting between them. The DNA of the CDR3 is TGTGCCAGCAGCTCTAACAGCCCATCAGTCGGTCTCCTCCACTTT. Amino acids: CASSSNSPSVGLLHF.

The chain couples TRBV5-1 to TRBJ2-3; 7 bases fit TRBD1. There are 16 residues in the CDR3. In germline, CDR1 is SGHRS, CDR2 YFSETQ. After removal of 0 bases from V and 5 bases from J, the junction contained 9 bases not matched to a gene. CDR3 loop: CASSLGGTAKGDTQYF. In DNA, the CDR3 is TGCGCCAGCAGCTTGGGGGGGACAGCGAAAGGAGATACGCAGTATTTT.

Only a few counts were recorded for this clonotype. The chain recombines TRBV14 with TRBJ1-4, with a possible D match to TRBD1 (6 bases). V lost 3 bases and J 8 bases, leaving 10 bases between the germline ends. The CDR3 totals 13 residues. CDR1 is SGHDN and CDR2 is FVKESK in the germline V gene. CDR3 in DNA: TGTGCCAGCAGCCAGAACGGGGGCGAAAAACTGTTTTTT. Protein product: CASSQNGGEKLFF. Based on the CDR3 plus reference TRBV14 and TRBJ1-4, the full variable domain is EAGVTQFPSHSVIEKGQTVTLRCDPISGHDNLYWYRRVMGKEIKFLLHFVKESKQDESGMPNNRFLAERTGGTYSTLKVQPAELEDSGVYFCASSQNGGEKLFFGSGTQLSVL.